Listed here is a single T cell receptor (beta chain). The target antigen is unknown. This record belongs to a study of persistence of HIV-infected CD4 T cells. Study-wide results and limits: TCRbeta richness was lower in CMV- and Gag-responding cells than in anti-CD3/anti-CD28-responding cells.

Cells were stimulated nonspecifically with anti-CD3/anti-CD28 magnetic beads. Sorting of responding CD4+ T cells relied on upregulated CD40 ligand together with CD69. Inclusion required CMV-positive serology and CD4+ counts above 400 cells/uL. This was the immunoSEQ version 4 assay in survey mode. Profiled with immunoSEQ multiplex PCR; TCRdb holds only in-frame clones, not every one. The table records roughly 43,000 clones, 89% of them present only once. CDR1 is MDHEN and CDR2 is SYDVKM in the germline V gene. V was pared by 7 bases and J by 7 bases, with 22 bases between. This CDR3 spans 15 amino acids.

The chain links TRBV28 to TRBJ2-5, with D possibly TRBD2 on 6 matching bases. The sequenced sample was CD4+ T cells sorted from PBMCs after roughly 19-hour stimulation, obtained from a patient who received antiretroviral therapy. The TCR was taken from an adult man with HIV who was CMV-seropositive. The CDR3 reads CASTRRGRPGGTQYF. CDR3 coding DNA: TGTGCCAGCACCCGGCGGGGACGGCCCGGGGGGACCCAGTACTTC.